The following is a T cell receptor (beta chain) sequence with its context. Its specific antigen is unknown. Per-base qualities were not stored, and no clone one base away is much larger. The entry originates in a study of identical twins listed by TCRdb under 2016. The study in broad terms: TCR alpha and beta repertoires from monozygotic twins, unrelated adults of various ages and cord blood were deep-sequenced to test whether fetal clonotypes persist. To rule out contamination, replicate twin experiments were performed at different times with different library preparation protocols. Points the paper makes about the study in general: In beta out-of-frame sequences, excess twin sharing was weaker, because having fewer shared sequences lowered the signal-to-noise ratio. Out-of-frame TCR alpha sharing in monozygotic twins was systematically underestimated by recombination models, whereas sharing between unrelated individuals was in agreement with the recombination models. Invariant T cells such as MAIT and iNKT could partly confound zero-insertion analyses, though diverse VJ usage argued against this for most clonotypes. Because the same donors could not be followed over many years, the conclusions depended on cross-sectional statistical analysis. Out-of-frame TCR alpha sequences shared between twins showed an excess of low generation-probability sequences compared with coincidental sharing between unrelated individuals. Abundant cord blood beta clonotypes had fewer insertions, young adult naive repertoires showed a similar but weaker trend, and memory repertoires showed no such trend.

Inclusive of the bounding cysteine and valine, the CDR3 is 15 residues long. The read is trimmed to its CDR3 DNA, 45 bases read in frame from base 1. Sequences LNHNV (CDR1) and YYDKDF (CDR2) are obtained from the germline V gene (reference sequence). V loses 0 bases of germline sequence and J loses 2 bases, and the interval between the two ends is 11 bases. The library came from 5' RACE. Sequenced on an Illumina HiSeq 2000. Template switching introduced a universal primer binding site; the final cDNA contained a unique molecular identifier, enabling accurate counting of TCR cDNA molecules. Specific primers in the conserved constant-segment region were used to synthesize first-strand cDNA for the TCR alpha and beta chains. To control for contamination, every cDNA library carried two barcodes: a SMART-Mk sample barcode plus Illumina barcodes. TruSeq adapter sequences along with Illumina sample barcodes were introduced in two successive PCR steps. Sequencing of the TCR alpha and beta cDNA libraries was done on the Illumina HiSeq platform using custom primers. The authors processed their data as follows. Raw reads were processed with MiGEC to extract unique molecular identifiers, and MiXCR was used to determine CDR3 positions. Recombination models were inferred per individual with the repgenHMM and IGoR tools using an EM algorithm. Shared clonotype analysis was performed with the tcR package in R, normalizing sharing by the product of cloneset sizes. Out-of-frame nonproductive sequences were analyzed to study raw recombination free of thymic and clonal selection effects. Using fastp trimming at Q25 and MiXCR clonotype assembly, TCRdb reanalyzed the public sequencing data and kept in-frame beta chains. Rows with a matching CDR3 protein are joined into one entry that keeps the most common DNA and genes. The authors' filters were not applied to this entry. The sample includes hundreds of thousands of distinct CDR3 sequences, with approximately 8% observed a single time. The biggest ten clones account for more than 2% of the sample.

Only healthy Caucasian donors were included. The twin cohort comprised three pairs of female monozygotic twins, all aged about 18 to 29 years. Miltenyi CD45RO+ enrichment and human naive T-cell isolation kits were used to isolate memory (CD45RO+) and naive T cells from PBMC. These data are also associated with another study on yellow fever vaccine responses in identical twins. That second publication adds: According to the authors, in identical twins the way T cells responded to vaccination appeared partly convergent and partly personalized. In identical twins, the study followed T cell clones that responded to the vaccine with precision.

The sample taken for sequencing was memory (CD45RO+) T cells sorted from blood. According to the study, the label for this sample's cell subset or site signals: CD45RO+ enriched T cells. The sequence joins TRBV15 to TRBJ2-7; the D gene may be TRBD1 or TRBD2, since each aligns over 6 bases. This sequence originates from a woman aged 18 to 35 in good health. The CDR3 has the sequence CATSRDPRGAYEQYV. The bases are TGTGCCACCAGCAGAGATCCGAGGGGGGCCTACGAGCAGTACGTC.